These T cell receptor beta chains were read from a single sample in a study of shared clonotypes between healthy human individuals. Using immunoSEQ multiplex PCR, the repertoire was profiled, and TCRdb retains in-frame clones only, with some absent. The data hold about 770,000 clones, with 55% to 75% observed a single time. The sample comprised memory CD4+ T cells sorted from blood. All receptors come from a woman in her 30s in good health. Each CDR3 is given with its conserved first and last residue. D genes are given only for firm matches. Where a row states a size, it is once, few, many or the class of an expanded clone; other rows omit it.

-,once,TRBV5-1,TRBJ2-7,TGCGCCAGCAGCTTATCTTTTGGTGATAGCTCCTACGAGCAGTACTTC,CASSLSFGDSSYEQYF
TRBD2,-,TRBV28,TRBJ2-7,TGTGCCAGCAGTCCAGCGGGACTAAGCTCCTACGAGCAGTACTTC,CASSPAGLSSYEQYF
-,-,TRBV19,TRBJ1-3,TGTGCCAGTAGTACCCGGAGCTTCTCTGGAAACACCATATATTTT,CASSTRSFSGNTIYF
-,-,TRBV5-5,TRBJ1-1,TGTGCCAGCAGCTTGGCAAGGACTGAAGCTTTCTTT,CASSLARTEAFF
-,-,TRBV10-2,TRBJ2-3,TGCGCCAGCAGTGAGTCGCTCTTGCAACATACGCAGTATTTT,CASSESLLQHTQYF
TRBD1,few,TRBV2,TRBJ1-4,TGTGCCAGCACTCTTCCGGGACAGGGAACTGAAAAACTGTTTTTT,CASTLPGQGTEKLFF
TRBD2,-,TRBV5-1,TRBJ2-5,TGCGCCAGCAGACCTAGCGGGTCGGCTGAAGAGACCCAGTACTTC,CASRPSGSAEETQYF
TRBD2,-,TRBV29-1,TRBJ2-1,TGCAGCGTTCCTAGGACTAGCGGAACCAATGAGCAGTTCTTC,CSVPRTSGTNEQFF
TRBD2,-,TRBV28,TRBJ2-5,TGTGCCAGCAGTTTATTCCCCGGACTAGACGATCCCGAGACCCAGTACTTC,CASSLFPGLDDPETQYF
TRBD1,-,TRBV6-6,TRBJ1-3,TGTGCCAGCAGTTACCGGGACAGCTCTGGAAACACCATATATTTT,CASSYRDSSGNTIYF